The T cell receptor (beta chain) under discussion was sequenced for a study of blood T cell repertoires in COVID-19. CDR3 length: 13 amino acids. CDR1 and CDR2 from the germline V gene are KGHSH and LQKENI. Trimming took 8 bases from V and 2 from J, leaving 13 bases between them. In the study's own analysis: How many nucleated cells were present was estimated from reference gene primer amplification. Measured with immunoSEQ multiplex PCR; TCRdb has only the in-frame clones, and not every one. That table gives V, J and clone size, and the DNA gave D and trimming. There are roughly 100,000 clones in the sample; approximately 84% occur only once, and 9.9% lies in the top ten.

The sequenced sample was peripheral blood. This receptor was identified in a man aged 40-55 years with active or convalescent COVID-19. The rearrangement joins TRBV18 to TRBJ2-7; D not certain. The CDR3 bases are TGTGCCAGCAAAGACAAGTCTCCCTACGAGCAGTACTTC. Encoded protein: CASKDKSPYEQYF. The full variable domain, rest sourced from reference TRBV18 and TRBJ2-7, is NAGVMQNPRHLVRRRGQEARLRCSPMKGHSHVYWYRQLPEEGLKFMVYLQKENIIDESGMPKERFSAEFPKEGPSILRIQQVVRGDSAAYFCASKDKSPYEQYFGPGTRLTVT.